The source of this TCR beta chain is a study of cytomegalovirus exposure and HLA in healthy donors. Study-level findings and limits: Across HLA loci, a later analysis found differing TCR association rates, with DRB1 most and HLA-C fewest.

This CDR3 has 17 amino acids. The junction had 13 bases not matched to a gene; V was cut back by 7 bases and J by 4 bases. Germline CDR1 is SNHLY and CDR2 is FYNNEI. Concerning this clone: What it binds is unknown.

PCR employed 60 Vbeta and 13 Jbeta primers. Measured with immunoSEQ multiplex PCR; TCRdb has only the in-frame clones, and not every one. The sample has roughly 110,000 clones; around 77% are singletons. The source is a male donor in good health and CMV-seronegative. Source material: PBMCs. This chain links TRBV2 with TRBJ2-2, with TRBD2 matching 9 bases. The CDR3 nucleotides are TGTGCCAGCACCAAAGGTGCGGGAGGGCCCGTCACCGGGGAGCTGTTTTTT. Protein product: CASTKGAGGPVTGELFF.